The entry below gives a single T cell receptor beta chain sequence along with its context. The antigen remains unidentified. Universal primer sites and UMIs were introduced during 5'RACE template-switching synthesis of TCR cDNA. TCRdb ran MiXCR on the 5' RACE reads and lists one entry per CDR3 protein. The data contain about 320,000 distinct CDR3 sequences, approximately 4% of them singletons. The data belong to a study of T cells after yellow fever vaccination. Notes on the study in general: Subsequent to the booster, the majority of primary-vaccination clones reappeared (roughly 97% CD4, 88% CD8).

The CDR3 totals 14 residues. V was cut by 0 bases and J by 6 bases, with 12 bases left in between. V is TRBV12-3 or TRBV12-4 and J is TRBJ2-7, with a possible D match to TRBD1 (7 bases). This clonotype was sampled from a young man who received the YFV17D yellow fever vaccine. The sample was PBMCs, taken 15 days after the yellow fever booster vaccination. Here the CDR3 reads CASSLARQGGEQYF. DNA of the CDR3: TGTGCCAGCAGTTTAGCGCGGCAGGGGGGCGAGCAGTACTTC.